One T cell receptor (beta chain) is described in this entry. Its antigen remains unidentified. This sample also contains other DNA sequences that code for the same CDR3. Germline V gene sequence: CDR1 MDHEN, CDR2 SYDVKM. Trimming removed 4 bases at V and 1 base at J, with 11 bases between. CDR3 length equals 15 residues. This record belongs to a study of cytomegalovirus exposure and HLA in healthy donors. Study-wide findings and caveats: As a later analysis revealed, the rate of TCR association differed by HLA locus, with DRB1 most and HLA-C fewest. A list of about 160 TCR beta chains associated with cytomegalovirus was given.

The primer mix had 60 Vbeta and 13 Jbeta primers. Profiled with immunoSEQ multiplex PCR; TCRdb holds only in-frame clones, not every one. Of about 160,000 clones in the sample, 55% to 70% were seen once. The source of this sequence is a woman aged 60 to 75 in good health and CMV-seropositive. The chain links TRBV28 to TRBJ2-1, with a possible D match to TRBD1 (6 bases). The specimen was PBMCs. CDR3 residues: CASSSSGVSYNEQFF. For the CDR3, the DNA is TGTGCCAGCAGTTCCTCAGGGGTTTCCTACAATGAGCAGTTCTTC.